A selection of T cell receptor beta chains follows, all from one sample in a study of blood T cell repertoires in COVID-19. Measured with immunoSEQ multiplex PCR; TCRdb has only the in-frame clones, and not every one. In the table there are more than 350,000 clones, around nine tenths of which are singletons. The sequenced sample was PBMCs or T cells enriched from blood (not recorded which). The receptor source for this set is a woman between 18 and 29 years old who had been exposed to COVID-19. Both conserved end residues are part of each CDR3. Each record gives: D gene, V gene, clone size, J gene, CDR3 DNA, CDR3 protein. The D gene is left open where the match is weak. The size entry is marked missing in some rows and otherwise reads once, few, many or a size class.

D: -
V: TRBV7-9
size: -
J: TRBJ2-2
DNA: TGTGCCAGCAGGGCGGGGGCAAACACCGGGGAGCTGTTTTTT
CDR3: CASRAGANTGELFF

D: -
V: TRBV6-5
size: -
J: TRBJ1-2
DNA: TGTGCCAGCAGCCTGGATGGGGGCTGGAATGGCTACACCTTC
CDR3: CASSLDGGWNGYTF

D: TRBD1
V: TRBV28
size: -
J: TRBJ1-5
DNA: TGTGCCAGCAGTTTATATTTAGGGGACAGGGGGTTGTATCAGCCCCAGCATTTT
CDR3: CASSLYLGDRGLYQPQHF

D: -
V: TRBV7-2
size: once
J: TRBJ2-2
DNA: TGTGCCAGCAGCGCCCAACACACAGGGACCGGGGAGCTGTTTTTT
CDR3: CASSAQHTGTGELFF

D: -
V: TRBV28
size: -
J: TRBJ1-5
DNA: TGTGCCAGCAGTTTATGGGGGAGTCAGCCCCAGCATTTT
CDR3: CASSLWGSQPQHF

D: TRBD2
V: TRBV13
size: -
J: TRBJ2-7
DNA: TGTGCCAGCAGCCGTAGACTAGCGGTTAACCACGAGCAGTACTTC
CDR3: CASSRRLAVNHEQYF

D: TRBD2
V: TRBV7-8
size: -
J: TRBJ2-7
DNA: TGTGCCAGCAGCTATAGCGGGAGGCCCTACGAGCAGTACTTC
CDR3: CASSYSGRPYEQYF

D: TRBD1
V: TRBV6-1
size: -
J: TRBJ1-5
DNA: TGTGCCAGCAGTGACTGGACAGGGACCTCTAATCAGCCCCAGCATTTT
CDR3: CASSDWTGTSNQPQHF

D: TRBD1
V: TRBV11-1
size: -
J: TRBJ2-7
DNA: TGTGCCAGCAGCTCGAGCCGGGACAGCTACGAGCAGTACTTC
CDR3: CASSSSRDSYEQYF

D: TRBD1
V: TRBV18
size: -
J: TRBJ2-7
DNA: TGTGCCAGCTCACCGACCGAGGGACAGGGGGGCTACGAGCAGTACTTC
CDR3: CASSPTEGQGGYEQYF

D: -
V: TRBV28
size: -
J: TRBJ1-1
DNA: TGTGCCAGCAGTGAGACAGGCCACCCAGTTAACACTGAAGCTTTCTTT
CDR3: CASSETGHPVNTEAFF

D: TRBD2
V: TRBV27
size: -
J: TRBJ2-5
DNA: TGTGCCAGCAGTTTATTGGGGGTAGCGGGGGTGCGGGAGACCCAGTACTTC
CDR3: CASSLLGVAGVRETQYF

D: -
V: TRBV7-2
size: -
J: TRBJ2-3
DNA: TGTGCCAGCAGCTTAGGATTAGCGGGCACAGATACGCAGTATTTT
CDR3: CASSLGLAGTDTQYF

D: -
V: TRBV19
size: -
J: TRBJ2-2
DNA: TGTGCCAGTAGGGTCGGGACAACGAACACCGGGGAGCTGTTTTTT
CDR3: CASRVGTTNTGELFF

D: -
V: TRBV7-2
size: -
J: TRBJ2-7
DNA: TGTGCCAGCAGCTTGACTATCGGACAGAGCTCCTACGAGCAGTACTTC
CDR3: CASSLTIGQSSYEQYF

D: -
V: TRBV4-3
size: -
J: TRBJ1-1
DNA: TGCGCCAGCAGCCAGTGGGGAGATAGGACTTACACTGAAGCTTTCTTT
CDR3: CASSQWGDRTYTEAFF

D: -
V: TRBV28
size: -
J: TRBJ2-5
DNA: TGTGCCAGCAGCTCCACAGGCTACCAAGAGACCCAGTACTTC
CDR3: CASSSTGYQETQYF

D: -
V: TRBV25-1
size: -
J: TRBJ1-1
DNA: TGTGCCAGCACAGGGCAGGGTAACACTGAAGCTTTCTTT
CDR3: CASTGQGNTEAFF

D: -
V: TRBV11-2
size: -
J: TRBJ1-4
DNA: TGTGCCAGCAGCCCAACAGGGTCTAGGGGTGAAAAACTGTTTTTT
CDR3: CASSPTGSRGEKLFF

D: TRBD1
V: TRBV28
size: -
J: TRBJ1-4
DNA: TGTGCCAGCAGAAGGACAGGGCCAACTAATGAAAAACTGTTTTTT
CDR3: CASRRTGPTNEKLFF

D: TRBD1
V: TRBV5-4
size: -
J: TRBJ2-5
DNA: TGTGCCAGCAGTCAGACAGGGGGAGAAGAGACCCAGTACTTC
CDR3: CASSQTGGEETQYF

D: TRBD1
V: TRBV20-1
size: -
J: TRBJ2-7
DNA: TGCAGTGCTAGTCTTTGGGGACAGGGGTCCTACGAGCAGTACTTC
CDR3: CSASLWGQGSYEQYF

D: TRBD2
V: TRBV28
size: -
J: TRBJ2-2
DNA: TGTGCCAGCCTACCGTCCGCGGGTGTAGCGGGAGTAAACACCGGGGAGCTGTTTTTT
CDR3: CASLPSAGVAGVNTGELFF

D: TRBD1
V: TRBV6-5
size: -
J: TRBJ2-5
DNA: TGTGCCAGCAGCTGGACAGGGGGTTCGGAGACCCAGTACTTC
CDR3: CASSWTGGSETQYF

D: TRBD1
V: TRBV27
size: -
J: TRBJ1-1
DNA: TGTGCCAGCAGTCCCACAGGGGTGAACACTGAAGCTTTCTTT
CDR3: CASSPTGVNTEAFF

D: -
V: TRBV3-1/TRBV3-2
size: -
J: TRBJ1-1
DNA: TGTGCCAGCAGCCGGGGCCACACCGAAGCTTTCTTT
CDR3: CASSRGHTEAFF

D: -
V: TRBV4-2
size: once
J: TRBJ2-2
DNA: TGTGCCAGCAGCCAAGCCTACGGGGACGGGGAGCTGTTTTTT
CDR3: CASSQAYGDGELFF

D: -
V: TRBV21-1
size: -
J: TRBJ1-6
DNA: TGTGCCAGCAGCAAGCGCATAAGCTCCTATAATTCACCCCTCCACTTT
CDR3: CASSKRISSYNSPLHF

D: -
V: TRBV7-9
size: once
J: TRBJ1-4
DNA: TGTGCCAGCAGCTTAGTCGGGGGTGGCCTTGAAAAACTGTTTTTT
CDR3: CASSLVGGGLEKLFF

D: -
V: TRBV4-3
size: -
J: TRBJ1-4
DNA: TGCGCCAGCAGCCAAGAGGAGTTTGCAACTAATGAAAAACTGTTTTTT
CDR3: CASSQEEFATNEKLFF

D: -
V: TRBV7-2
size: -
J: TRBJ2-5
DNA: TGTGCCAGCAGCCTACTTTGGGAGACCCAGTACTTC
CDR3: CASSLLWETQYF

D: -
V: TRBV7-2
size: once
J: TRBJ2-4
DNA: TGTGCCAGCAGCTTGGACTCGACCAAAAACATTCAGTACTTC
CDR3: CASSLDSTKNIQYF

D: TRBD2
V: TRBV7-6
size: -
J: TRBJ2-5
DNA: TGTGCCAGCAGCTTAGAGGCTAGCGGGACGAAAGAGACCCAGTACTTC
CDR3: CASSLEASGTKETQYF

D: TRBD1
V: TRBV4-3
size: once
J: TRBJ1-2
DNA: TGCGCCAGCAGCCACCCGGGACAGGGAGAAGGCTACACCTTC
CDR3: CASSHPGQGEGYTF

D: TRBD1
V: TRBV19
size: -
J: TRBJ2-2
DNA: TGTGCCAGTAGTAAGGGACAGATCACCGGGGAGCTGTTTTTT
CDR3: CASSKGQITGELFF

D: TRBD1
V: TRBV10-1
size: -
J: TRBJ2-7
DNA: TGCGCCAGCAGGGGGACAGGGGCACCTACCTACGAGCAGTACTTC
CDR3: CASRGTGAPTYEQYF

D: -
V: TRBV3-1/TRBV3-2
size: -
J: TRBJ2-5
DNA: TGTGCCAGCAGCCAAGCGGTTCTAGCTGGGCAAGAGACCCAGTACTTC
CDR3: CASSQAVLAGQETQYF

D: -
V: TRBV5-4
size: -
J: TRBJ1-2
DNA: TGTGCCAGCAGCCTCGCCGGTAACTATGGCTACACCTTC
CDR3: CASSLAGNYGYTF

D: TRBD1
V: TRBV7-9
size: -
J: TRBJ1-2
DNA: TGTGCCAGCGACAGGGTTAACTATGGCTACACCTTC
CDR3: CASDRVNYGYTF

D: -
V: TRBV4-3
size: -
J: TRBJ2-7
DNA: TGCGCCAGCAGCCAAGCGGCTAGCGTTGCCTACGAGCAGTACTTC
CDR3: CASSQAASVAYEQYF

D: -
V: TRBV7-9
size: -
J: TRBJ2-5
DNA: TGTGCCAGCAGCTTAGTGGGGGCGGGCGAGGAGACCCAGTACTTC
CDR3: CASSLVGAGEETQYF

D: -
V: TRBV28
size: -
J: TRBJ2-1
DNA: TGTGCCAGCAGAAAAAACCCCTCTCCATTGACTAGATCCTACAATGAGCAGTTCTTC
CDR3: CASRKNPSPLTRSYNEQFF

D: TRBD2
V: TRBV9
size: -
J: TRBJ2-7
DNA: TGTGCCAGCAGCGTAGGAAGCCTAGCGGGGGCCTACGAGCAGTACTTC
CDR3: CASSVGSLAGAYEQYF

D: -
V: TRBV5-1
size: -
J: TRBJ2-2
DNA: TGCGCCAACCGAGGGCGGCGGGGGAACACCGGGGAGCTGTTTTTT
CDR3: CANRGRRGNTGELFF

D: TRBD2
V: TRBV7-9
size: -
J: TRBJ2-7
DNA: TGTGCCAGCAGCTTACGACTAGCGAACGGCGAGCAGTACTTC
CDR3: CASSLRLANGEQYF

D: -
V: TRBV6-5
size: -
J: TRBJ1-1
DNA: TGTGCCAGCAGTTCCGACAGACCGGAGAACACTGAAGCTTTCTTT
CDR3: CASSSDRPENTEAFF

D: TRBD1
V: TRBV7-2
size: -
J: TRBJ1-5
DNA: TGTGCCAGCGCACTAACAGGGGTTGGGCAGCCCCAGCATTTT
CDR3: CASALTGVGQPQHF

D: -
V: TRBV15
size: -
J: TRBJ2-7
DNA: TGTGCCACCAGCAGATCCAGGGGTTTGGCCTACGAGCAGTACTTC
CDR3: CATSRSRGLAYEQYF

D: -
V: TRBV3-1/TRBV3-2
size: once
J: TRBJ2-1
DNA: TGTGCCAGCAGCCAAAGGACTACCGGTACGCGCAATGAGCAGTTCTTC
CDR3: CASSQRTTGTRNEQFF

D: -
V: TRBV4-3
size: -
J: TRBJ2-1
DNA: TGCGCCAGCAGCCAAGGGCCCCAGGGGACAAACGGTGAGCAGTTCTTC
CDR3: CASSQGPQGTNGEQFF

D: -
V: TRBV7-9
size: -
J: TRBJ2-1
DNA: TGTGCCAGCAGCGTCACAGGGCTTGAGCAGTTCTTC
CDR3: CASSVTGLEQFF